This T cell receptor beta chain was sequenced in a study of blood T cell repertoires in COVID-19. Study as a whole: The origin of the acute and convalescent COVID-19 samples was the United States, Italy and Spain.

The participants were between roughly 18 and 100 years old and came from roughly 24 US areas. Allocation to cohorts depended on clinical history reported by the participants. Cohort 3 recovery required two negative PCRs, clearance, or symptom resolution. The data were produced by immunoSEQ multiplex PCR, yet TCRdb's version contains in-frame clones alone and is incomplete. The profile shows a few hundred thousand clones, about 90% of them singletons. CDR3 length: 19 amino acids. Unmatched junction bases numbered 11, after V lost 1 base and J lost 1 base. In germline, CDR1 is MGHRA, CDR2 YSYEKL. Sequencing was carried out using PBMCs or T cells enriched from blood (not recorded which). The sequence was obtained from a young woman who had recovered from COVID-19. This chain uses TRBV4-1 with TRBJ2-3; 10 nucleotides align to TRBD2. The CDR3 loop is CASSQVRNSGRLRTDTQYF. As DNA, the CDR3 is TGCGCCAGCAGCCAAGTAAGGAATAGCGGGAGGCTACGCACAGATACGCAGTATTTT.